This T cell receptor (beta chain) emerged from a study of CD4+ T cells in melanoma. Overall study findings and caveats: CD8+ T cell, macrophage and B cell function reportedly correlated with neoantigen-specific CD4+ T cells. Diverse differentiation states were reported for melanoma neoantigen-specific CD4+ T cells.

The V segment lost 0 bases and the J segment 4 bases; nucleotides outside the gene matches: 10. The CDR3 is 17 residues long. In germline, CDR1 is SGDLS, CDR2 YYNGEE. Produced via immunoSEQ multiplex PCR; TCRdb's table is partial and in-frame only. Of about 10,000 clones in the sample, roughly 69% were seen once. To note about this clone: What it binds is unknown.

This clonotype originated in a human donor with melanoma. The chain combines TRBV9 with TRBJ1-2; TRBD1 agrees at 9 bases. The sample comprised tumor tissue. In DNA, the CDR3 is TGTGCCAGCAGCGTAGTTGGGGACAGGGAGCTTACCTATGGCTACACCTTC. Translation gives CASSVVGDRELTYGYTF. Using reference TRBV9 and TRBJ1-2 for the parts outside the CDR3, the full variable domain is DSGVTQTPKHLITATGQRVTLRCSPRSGDLSVYWYQQSLDQGLQFLIQYYNGEERAKGNILERFSAQQFPDLHSELNLSSLELGDSALYFCASSVVGDRELTYGYTFGSGTRLTVV.